The clone carrying this TCR beta chain was counted between two and nine times. The record originates from a study of T cells after yellow fever vaccination. TCRdb re-analysed the 5' RACE reads in MiXCR, keeping a single row per CDR3 protein. The table shows just under 600,000 distinct CDR3 sequences, with 13% occurring only once. CDR3 length: 16 amino acids. Trimming at V came to 2 bases and at J to 9 bases, leaving 10 bases not matched to a gene. Germline CDR1 reads KGHSH; CDR2 reads LQKENI. This chain uses TRBV18 with TRBJ2-1; 10 nucleotides agree with TRBD2. The clonotype originates from a man aged 30 to 45 who received the YFV17D yellow fever vaccine. The input for sequencing was PBMCs, taken on the day of the yellow fever booster vaccination. CDR3 sequence: CASSPSSGSRRSEQFF. DNA for the CDR3: TGTGCCAGCTCACCATCTAGCGGGAGTCGTCGGAGTGAGCAGTTCTTC.